The 10 T cell receptor beta chains below all came from one sample that was sequenced in a study of Graves' ophthalmopathy and Graves' hyperthyroidism. Amplification targeted the TCR beta CDR3 regions, with RNA transcripts as the source material. After a first-round RT-PCR with HTBI primers, a second-round multiplex PCR was run. TCRdb reprocessed the multiplex PCR reads via MiXCR and lists one record per CDR3 protein. Of under 800,000 distinct CDR3 sequences in the sample, 22% were seen once. The material sequenced was peripheral blood. The origin of the receptors is a woman under 30 with stable Graves' hyperthyroidism. Some clones in this sample may be carry-over from other donors' samples.

The CDR3, as DNA: TGTGCCAGCAGTACTCCCACTTCTGGGGGCTTGTACGAGCAGTACTTC. This sequence encodes CASSTPTSGGLYEQYF. This chain links TRBV6-5 with TRBJ2-7, with TRBD1 as a possible D gene (6 bases). CDR1 is MNHEY, CDR2 SVGAGI, per germline. The CDR3 is made up of 16 amino acids. The V and J ends lost 5 bases and 4 bases respectively, with 21 bases between them.

The chain combines TRBV30 with TRBJ2-5, with a weak D call TRBD1 (5 bases). The CDR3 length is 14 residues. V shed 2 bases and J shed 1 base, with 11 bases lying between them. The germline gives CDR1 GTSNPN, CDR2 SVGIG (reference sequence). CDR3 coding DNA: TGTGCCTGGAGTCAAAGGGGCGTCCAAGAGACCCAGTACTTC. This translates into CAWSQRGVQETQYF.

This clonotype occurred many times. The chain carries TRBV7-8 and TRBJ1-1, with D tentatively TRBD1 (5 bases). Trimming stripped 2 bases from V and 2 bases from J, with 9 bases between. The length of the CDR3 is 14 residues. Germline V CDR1 and CDR2: SGHVS, FQNEAQ. CDR3 sequence reads: CASSLRQTNTEAFF. The CDR3 DNA reads as TGTGCCAGCAGCTTAAGACAGACCAACACTGAAGCTTTCTTT.

This clonotype has ten or more counts. V is TRBV6-5 and J is TRBJ2-5; D perhaps matches TRBD1 (6 bases). The germline V gene has CDR1 MNHEY and CDR2 SVGAGI. The CDR3 runs to 14 residues. Trimming removed 2 bases at V and 1 base at J, with 8 bases between. Written as DNA, the CDR3 is TGTGCCAGCAGTTACGGACAGCCCCAAGAGACCCAGTACTTC. Amino acid sequence: CASSYGQPQETQYF.

This clonotype has a count of ten or more. The chain links TRBV7-9 to TRBJ1-2, with 7 positions matching TRBD1. With 4 bases clipped from V and 10 bases from J, the junction kept 12 bases outside the gene matches. The germline gives CDR1 SEHNR, CDR2 FQNEAQ (reference sequence). This CDR3 is 14 amino acids long. CDR3 sequence (DNA): TGTGCCAGCAGCTCTTACCGGGACAGTAGCCTCTACACCTTC. This translates into CASSSYRDSSLYTF.

The sample holds a few counts of this clonotype. This chain connects TRBV6-1 to TRBJ2-2; 7 positions agree with TRBD1. Germline CDR1 MNHNS, CDR2 SASEGT. Trimming removed 5 bases from V and 0 bases from J; junction bases left unmatched: 3. This CDR3 has 15 residues. The CDR3 DNA is TGTGCCAGCAGTCGAACAGGGGCGAACACCGGGGAGCTGTTTTTT. Translated, it gives CASSRTGANTGELFF.

The table lists this clonotype with many counts. The CDR3 nucleotides read TGTGCCAGCAGCTTAGGCACAGGGTGGAATTCACCCCTCCACTTT. This gives the protein CASSLGTGWNSPLHF. The genes are TRBV11-2 and TRBJ1-6, with D possibly TRBD1 on 6 matching bases. The CDR3 has 15 amino acids. With 1 base removed from V and 7 bases from J, the gap between germline ends came to 11 bases. Germline values: CDR1 SGHAT, CDR2 FQNNGV.

The genes are TRBV7-2 and TRBJ2-7; 7 bases are shared with TRBD1. The V gene end was trimmed by 7 bases and the J gene end by 1 base; junction bases not matched to a gene: 7. Germline lookup yields CDR1 SGHTA and CDR2 FQGNSA. The CDR3 extends over 14 amino acids. CDR3 coding DNA: TGTGCCAGCACCTCAGGACAGGCTTCCTACGAGCAGTACTTC. Its translation is CASTSGQASYEQYF.

Concerning this clonotype itself: This may come from a read error, since a much larger clone is one base off. The gene calls are TRBV6-2 or TRBV6-3 and TRBJ2-4; D is uncertain. Trimming took 4 bases from V and 0 from J, leaving 4 bases between them. The CDR3 covers 13 residues. Germline values: CDR1 MNHEY, CDR2 SVGEGT. CDR3 nucleotide sequence: TGTGCCAGCAGTTCCATAGCCAAAAACATTCAGTACTTC. Amino acids: CASSSIAKNIQYF.

The chain links TRBV6-1 to TRBJ1-3; D possibly corresponds to TRBD1 (6 bases). Trimming left V 2 bases short and J 1 base short, with 12 bases between. Germline CDR1 is MNHNS and CDR2 is SASEGT. CDR3 length: 16 amino acids. CDR3 in amino acids: CASSEYPRGSGNTIYF. CDR3 nucleotide sequence: TGTGCCAGCAGTGAATACCCCAGGGGTTCTGGAAACACCATATATTTT.